The T cell receptor (beta chain) described here comes from a study of identifying expanded T cells in peripheral blood. No infections or other immune events were documented during collection. Whole-study findings and limits: Two-week clone count variance significantly increased as total template count grew. Technical replicates showed approximately 1.2 changed clones; about 2 weeks around 15; four weeks 19.

In regard to this clone: The antigen is unknown.

Measured with immunoSEQ multiplex PCR; TCRdb has only the in-frame clones, and not every one. Of 75,000 to 95,000 clones listed, roughly 90% were seen once; the top ten hold about 7%. V lost 2 bases and J 5 bases, leaving 10 bases between the germline ends. CDR1 is MNHEY, CDR2 SMNVEV, per germline (reference sequence). The CDR3 extends over 14 amino acids. V is TRBV27 and J is TRBJ1-5; no definite D call. What was sequenced was blood. The sequence was obtained from a person aged 18 to 70 in good health. The CDR3 sequence is CASSLAAAHQPQHF. DNA of the CDR3: TGTGCCAGCAGTTTAGCGGCAGCCCATCAGCCCCAGCATTTT.